This T cell receptor (beta chain) was profiled in a study of blood T cell repertoires in COVID-19. The CDR3 extends over 17 amino acids. Germline V gene data show CDR1 as SGHTA and CDR2 as FQGTGA. Germline trimming cut 6 bases from V and 5 bases from J; bases unmatched to any gene: 8. The table came from immunoSEQ multiplex PCR; TCRdb's copy has only in-frame clones and leaves some out. The table records 45,000 or so clones, around 82% of them present only once. The sample consisted of peripheral blood. This receptor was taken from a human donor in a cohort sampled during active COVID-19. The V call is TRBV7-3, the J call TRBJ2-2; 14 bases align to TRBD2. The CDR3 is CASRSGGLAGVTGELFF. DNA for the CDR3: TGTGCCAGCAGATCGGGGGGACTAGCGGGAGTTACCGGGGAGCTGTTTTTT.